Presented here are 18 T cell receptor beta chains from one specimen sequenced in a study of blood T cell repertoires in COVID-19. TCRdb keeps only in-frame clones here, not all; method: immunoSEQ multiplex PCR. The sample contains 360,000 or so clones, roughly four fifths of which appear only once. The sample consisted of PBMCs or T cells enriched from blood (not recorded which). The origin of the receptors is a woman between 50 and 59 years old who had recovered from COVID-19.

The chain links TRBV27 to TRBJ1-1; the D gene is possibly TRBD1 (5 bases). Germline assignment: CDR1 MNHEY and CDR2 SMNVEV (reference sequence). The CDR3 sequence is 15 residues long. The V and J ends lost 3 bases and 9 bases respectively, with 20 bases between them. Here the CDR3 DNA reads TGTGCCAGCAGTTTTTCGACAGCTTCAACCAATAAAGCTTTCTTT. Amino acids: CASSFSTASTNKAFF.

The chain is built from TRBV4-1 and TRBJ1-1; D is perhaps TRBD1 (6 bases). Germline assignment: CDR1 MGHRA and CDR2 YSYEKL. The CDR3 runs to 13 residues. Trimming took 4 bases from V and 5 from J, leaving 11 bases between them. CDR3 in amino acids: CASSLAGDTEAFF. CDR3 DNA: TGCGCCAGCAGCCTGGCAGGGGATACTGAAGCTTTCTTT.

There are a few counts of this clone. The J gene is TRBJ1-3, the V gene TRBV5-1; D might be TRBD1 (6 bases). Deletions cut 1 base from V and 0 bases from J, with 11 bases between. This CDR3 has 16 amino acids. Per the germline V gene, CDR1 is SGHRS and CDR2 is YFSETQ. The CDR3 region is CASSLNGQFSGNTIYF. CDR3 nucleotides: TGCGCCAGCAGCTTGAACGGACAGTTCTCTGGAAACACCATATATTTT.

This clone was seen more than once but under ten times. This rearrangement joins TRBV3-1 (or the pseudogene TRBV3-2) to TRBJ1-2, with 9 bases that match TRBD1. J gave up 8 bases and V 4 bases, and 8 bases lay outside the gene matches. The V gene's germline CDR1 is LGHDT and CDR2 YNNKEL (reference sequence). The CDR3 runs 14 residues. The CDR3 coding sequence is TGTGCCAGCAGCCTACAGGGGGCGCGTGGAGGCTACACCTTC. It encodes CASSLQGARGGYTF.

V gene TRBV28 combines with J gene TRBJ1-6; weak D call: TRBD1 (5 bases). The CDR3 loop spans 14 amino acids. The V gene's germline CDR1 is MDHEN and CDR2 SYDVKM. The V end lost 3 bases, the J end lost 10 bases, and 13 bases lay between the germline ends. The CDR3 sequence: CASSFGQGMSPLHF. The DNA of the CDR3 is TGTGCCAGCAGTTTTGGGCAGGGTATGTCACCCCTCCACTTT.

The rearrangement links TRBV5-1 to TRBJ1-1, with 9 bases aligning to TRBD1. The V and J ends lost 4 bases and 3 bases, in that order; junction bases with no gene match: 7. The CDR3 has 15 residues. Looked up from germline, CDR1 is SGHRS and CDR2 is YFSETQ. The CDR3 DNA reads TGCGCCAGCAGCGCCCAGGGACAGGGATACACTGAAGCTTTCTTT. Residues: CASSAQGQGYTEAFF.

V is TRBV9 and J is TRBJ2-3; D not resolved. Germline assignment: CDR1 SGDLS and CDR2 YYNGEE. The CDR3 runs to 13 residues. Trimming pared 3 bases from V and 2 bases from J, leaving 7 bases between. The CDR3 here is CASSDTITDTQYF. The CDR3 DNA reads TGTGCCAGCAGCGACACTATCACAGATACGCAGTATTTT.

V is TRBV19 and J is TRBJ2-7, with D possibly TRBD1 on 6 matching bases. The CDR3 covers 14 residues. Germline V lookup: CDR1 LNHDA, CDR2 SQIVND (reference sequence). The germline V and J ends were trimmed by 4 bases and 0 bases, with 10 bases remaining between them. The CDR3 protein is CASSSPGDSYEQYF. In DNA, the CDR3 is TGTGCCAGTAGTAGCCCAGGGGACTCCTACGAGCAGTACTTC. Drawing the rest from reference TRBV19 and TRBJ2-7, the complete variable domain is DGGITQSPKYLFRKEGQNVTLSCEQNLNHDAMYWYRQDPGQGLRLIYYSQIVNDFQKGDIAEGYSVSREKKESFPLTVTSAQKNPTAFYLCASSSPGDSYEQYFGPGTRLTVT.

The chain carries TRBV5-1 and TRBJ2-5; tentative D call: TRBD1 (6 bases). V dropped 2 bases and J dropped 1 base, with 12 bases sitting between them. Germline V lookup: CDR1 SGHRS, CDR2 YFSETQ. This CDR3 comprises 15 residues. DNA of the CDR3: TGCGCCAGCAGCTTATACCCAGGGGCCCAAGAGACCCAGTACTTC. This sequence encodes CASSLYPGAQETQYF.

The V and J genes are TRBV5-1 and TRBJ2-3; TRBD2 matches at 8 bases. Germline loops: CDR1 SGHRS, CDR2 YFSETQ. The CDR3 length is 16 residues. The trim removed 4 bases at V and 4 bases at J, leaving 11 bases unmatched. The CDR3: CASSRGGVATADTQYF. CDR3 coding DNA: TGCGCCAGCAGCCGGGGGGGTGTAGCTACGGCAGATACGCAGTATTTT.

The chain employs TRBV3-1 (or the pseudogene TRBV3-2) and TRBJ2-2; TRBD1 matches at 7 bases. This CDR3 has 16 residues. Germline V lookup: CDR1 LGHDT, CDR2 YNNKEL (reference sequence). The junction had 7 bases not matched to a gene; V was cut back by 4 bases and J by 2 bases. CDR3 sequence: CASSPPEGANTGELFF. The DNA of the CDR3 is TGTGCCAGCAGCCCCCCAGAGGGGGCTAACACCGGGGAGCTGTTTTTT.

The rearrangement links TRBV27 to TRBJ1-1; D perhaps matches TRBD1 (5 bases). Deletions cut 8 bases from V and 3 bases from J, with 19 bases between. The CDR3 extends over 15 amino acids. Germline loops: CDR1 MNHEY, CDR2 SMNVEV (reference sequence). The CDR3 coding sequence is TGTGCCAGCCACTTCGGGTGGGGCCGGGACACTGAAGCTTTCTTT. Its translation is CASHFGWGRDTEAFF.

This clone was counted only a few times. In nucleotides, the CDR3 is TGTGCCAGCAGCAGAACAGGTGGGAACACTGAAGCTTTCTTT. It yields the protein CASSRTGGNTEAFF. V and J are TRBV7-8 and TRBJ1-1, with D possibly TRBD1 on 5 matching bases. CDR1 and CDR2 (germline): SGHVS, FQNEAQ. V was shortened by 5 bases and J by 1 base, with 11 bases between the two germline ends. The CDR3 spans 14 residues.

The rearrangement joins TRBV5-6 to TRBJ1-6, with 9 bases matching TRBD1. Germline lookup yields CDR1 SGHDT and CDR2 YYEEEE. CDR3 size: 16 residues. The ends lost 2 bases at V and 7 bases at J; junction bases unmatched: 7. CDR3: CASSFALTGGNSPLHF. DNA of the CDR3: TGTGCCAGCAGCTTCGCTTTGACAGGGGGGAATTCACCCCTCCACTTT.

A few counts support this clone. The genes are TRBV9 and TRBJ1-3, with TRBD1 matching over 8 bases. Germline V gene sequence: CDR1 SGDLS, CDR2 YYNGEE. V lost 3 bases, J lost 0 bases, and 2 bases stayed unmatched. The CDR3 has 15 residues. CDR3 in amino acids: CASSATGGSGNTIYF. The CDR3 DNA follows: TGTGCCAGCAGCGCTACAGGGGGCTCTGGAAACACCATATATTTT.

The chain has TRBV12-3 or TRBV12-4 and TRBJ1-2; D gene unclear. CDR3 length: 13 amino acids. Trimming removed 6 bases at V and 7 bases at J, with 15 bases between. The CDR3 is CASRPTAVAGYTF. The CDR3 nucleotides are TGTGCCAGCAGACCCACAGCGGTGGCTGGCTACACCTTC.

The chain joins TRBV5-1 to TRBJ2-1, with TRBD1 identical over 9 bases. CDR1 SGHRS and CDR2 YFSETQ come from the germline V gene. V lost 3 bases to trimming and J lost 6 bases; unmatched junction nucleotides: 10. This CDR3 contains 16 residues. CDR3 bases: TGCGCCAGCAGCTACACACAGGGGGCGATAGGCAATGAGCAGTTCTTC. Encoded protein: CASSYTQGAIGNEQFF.

This chain joins TRBV18 and TRBJ1-4, with a tentative D call TRBD1 (5 bases). In germline, CDR1 is KGHSH, CDR2 LQKENI. This CDR3 has 15 residues. V was pared by 4 bases and J by 3 bases, with 12 bases between. DNA of the CDR3: TGTGCCAGCTCACGCAATGACAGACCTAATGAAAAACTGTTTTTT. As protein: CASSRNDRPNEKLFF. The variable domain in full, with the rest retrieved from reference TRBV18 and TRBJ1-4, is NAGVMQNPRHLVRRRGQEARLRCSPMKGHSHVYWYRQLPEEGLKFMVYLQKENIIDESGMPKERFSAEFPKEGPSILRIQQVVRGDSAAYFCASSRNDRPNEKLFFGSGTQLSVL.